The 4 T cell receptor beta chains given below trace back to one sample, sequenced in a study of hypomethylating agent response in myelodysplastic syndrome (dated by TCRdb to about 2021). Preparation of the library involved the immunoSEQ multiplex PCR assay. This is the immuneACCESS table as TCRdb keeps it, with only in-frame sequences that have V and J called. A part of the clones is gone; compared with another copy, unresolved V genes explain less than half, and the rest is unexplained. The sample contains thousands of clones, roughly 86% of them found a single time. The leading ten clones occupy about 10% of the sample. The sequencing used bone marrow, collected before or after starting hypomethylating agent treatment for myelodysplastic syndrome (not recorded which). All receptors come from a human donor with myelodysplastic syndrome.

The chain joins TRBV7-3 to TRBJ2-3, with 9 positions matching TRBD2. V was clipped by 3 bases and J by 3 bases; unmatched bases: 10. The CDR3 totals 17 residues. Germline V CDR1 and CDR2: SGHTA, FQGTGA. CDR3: CASSLGGGDPITDTQYF. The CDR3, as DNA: TGTGCCAGCAGCTTGGGCGGGGGGGACCCAATAACAGATACGCAGTATTTT.

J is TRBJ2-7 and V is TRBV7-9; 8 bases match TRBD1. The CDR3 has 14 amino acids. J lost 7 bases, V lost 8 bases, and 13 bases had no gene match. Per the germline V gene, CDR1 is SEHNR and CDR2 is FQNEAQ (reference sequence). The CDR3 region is CASSQGQASYEQYF. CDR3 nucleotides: TGTGCCAGCTCCCAGGGACAGGCTTCTTATGAGCAGTACTTC. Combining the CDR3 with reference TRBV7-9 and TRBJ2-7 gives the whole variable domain DTGVSQNPRHKITKRGQNVTFRCDPISEHNRLYWYRQTLGQGPEFLTYFQNEAQLEKSRLLSDRFSAERPKGSFSTLEIQRTEQGDSAMYLCASSQGQASYEQYFGPGTRLTVT.

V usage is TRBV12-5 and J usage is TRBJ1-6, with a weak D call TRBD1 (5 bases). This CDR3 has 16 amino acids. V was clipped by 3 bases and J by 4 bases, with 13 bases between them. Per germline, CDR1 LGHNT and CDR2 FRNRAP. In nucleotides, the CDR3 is TGTGCTAGTGGTTTCGTTGACAGCCCATATAATTCACCCCTCCACTTT. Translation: CASGFVDSPYNSPLHF.

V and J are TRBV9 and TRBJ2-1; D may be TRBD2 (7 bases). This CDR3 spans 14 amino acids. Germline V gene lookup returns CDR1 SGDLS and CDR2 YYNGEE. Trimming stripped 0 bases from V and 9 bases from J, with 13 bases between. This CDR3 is CASSVGVGGVEQFF. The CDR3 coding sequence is TGTGCCAGCAGCGTAGGGGTAGGGGGGGTTGAGCAGTTCTTC.